These 18 T cell receptor beta chains were sequenced from one sample in a study of blood T cell repertoires in COVID-19. Using immunoSEQ multiplex PCR, the repertoire was profiled, and TCRdb retains in-frame clones only, with some absent. Seen here are a few hundred thousand clones, roughly 83% observed once, and the top ten hold approximately 1.3%. The sequencing sample was made of PBMCs or T cells enriched from blood (not recorded which). These receptors were obtained from a woman in her thirties or forties with acute COVID-19.

The chain carries TRBV24-1 and TRBJ2-1, with a tentative D call TRBD2 (5 bases). Trimming took 2 bases from V and 12 from J, leaving 16 bases between them. The CDR3 totals 14 residues. Germline V gives CDR1 KGHDR, CDR2 SFDVKD. The CDR3 reads CATSDWNQRTMQFF. The CDR3 nucleotides read TGTGCCACCAGTGATTGGAACCAGCGGACCATGCAGTTCTTC.

The rearrangement joins TRBV18 to TRBJ2-2; the D gene is possibly TRBD1 (5 bases). V lost 5 bases and J 3 bases, leaving 7 bases between the germline ends. Germline V CDR1 and CDR2: KGHSH, LQKENI. The length of the CDR3 is 13 residues. Here the CDR3 reads CASSSRDTGELFF. CDR3 DNA: TGTGCCAGCTCATCCAGGGACACCGGGGAGCTGTTTTTT.

The sample holds one count of this clone. The V gene is TRBV4-1, the J gene TRBJ1-5, with no clear D. Per the germline V gene, CDR1 is MGHRA and CDR2 is YSYEKL. The germline V and J ends were trimmed by 1 base and 3 bases, with 16 bases remaining between them. The CDR3 sequence is 17 residues long. CDR3 DNA: TGCGCCAGCAGCCAAGTGGATAGCTTTAGGTTCAATCAGCCCCAGCATTTT. This translates into CASSQVDSFRFNQPQHF.

The chain joins TRBV7-2 to TRBJ2-1; TRBD2 matches 7 bases. Looked up from germline, CDR1 is SGHTA and CDR2 is FQGNSA. With V trimmed by 2 bases and J by 7 bases, 5 bases remained unmatched. CDR3 length: 14 residues. CDR3 bases: TGTGCCAGCAGCTTATCGTTCGGGGGGAATGAGCAGTTCTTC. Residues: CASSLSFGGNEQFF.

This chain links TRBV15 with TRBJ2-3; D possibly corresponds to TRBD1 (6 bases). The CDR3 runs 16 residues. V lost 3 bases to trimming and J lost 1 base, with 14 bases between them. Germline CDR1 and CDR2: LNHNV and YYDKDF (reference sequence). The DNA of the CDR3 is TGTGCCACCAGCAGTCAAAGGGGGTCGGGCACAGATACGCAGTATTTT. It translates to CATSSQRGSGTDTQYF.

This clone was counted a single time. The chain couples TRBV28 to TRBJ1-2; D ambiguous. Germline CDR1 reads MDHEN; CDR2 reads SYDVKM. Trimming left V 1 base short and J 4 bases short, with 10 bases between. This CDR3 has 14 amino acids. CDR3 DNA sequence: TGTGCCAGCAGTTTATTGAGTTACGGCTATGGCTACACCTTC. Protein product: CASSLLSYGYGYTF.

The rearrangement joins TRBV19 to TRBJ2-7, with 7 nucleotides matching TRBD2. CDR3 size: 16 residues. The germline V gene encodes CDR1 LNHDA and CDR2 SQIVND (reference sequence). The V segment lost 4 bases and the J segment 0 bases; nucleotides outside the gene matches: 9. The CDR3 loop is CASSRGGADTSYEQYF. Written as DNA, the CDR3 is TGTGCCAGTAGTAGGGGAGGGGCGGACACCTCCTACGAGCAGTACTTC.

V gene TRBV27 combines with J gene TRBJ2-7; TRBD2 matches at 9 bases. Germline assignment: CDR1 MNHEY and CDR2 SMNVEV (reference sequence). The CDR3 covers 17 residues. V trimming: 5 bases; J trimming: 2 bases; junction bases outside the gene matches: 13. The CDR3 coding sequence is TGTGCCAGCAGTCCCATAGCGGGAGACGGGGTTCCCTACGAGCAGTACTTC. Its protein is CASSPIAGDGVPYEQYF.

The chain joins TRBV5-6 to TRBJ2-2, with TRBD2 matching over 10 bases. This CDR3 contains 15 residues. V shed 2 bases and J 7 bases; nucleotides not matched to a gene: 5. Germline-derived CDR1 and CDR2 are SGHDT and YYEEEE. CDR3 in DNA: TGTGCCAGCAGCTTAGGGACTAGCGATATCGGGGAGCTGTTTTTT. Translated: CASSLGTSDIGELFF.

The DNA of the CDR3 is TGTGCCAGCAGTTTCCGCCAGGGAGGTAATTCACCCCTCCACTTT. Translating gives CASSFRQGGNSPLHF. V usage is TRBV28 and J usage is TRBJ1-6; D may be TRBD1 (5 bases). V dropped 3 bases and J dropped 6 bases, with 12 bases sitting between them. Germline CDR1 is MDHEN and CDR2 is SYDVKM. CDR3 size: 15 residues.

The chain joins TRBV5-1 to TRBJ2-7; TRBD2 aligns across 13 bases. J was trimmed by 2 bases and V by 2 bases; bases with no gene match: 1. The CDR3 covers 15 residues. CDR1 and CDR2 (germline): SGHRS, YFSETQ. The CDR3 DNA sequence: TGCGCCAGCAGCTTAGGGACTAGCGGGGCCTACGAGCAGTACTTC. This encodes CASSLGTSGAYEQYF.

This clone was counted a few times. The chain is built from TRBV10-3 and TRBJ1-2, with no clear D. Trimming pared 3 bases from V and 8 bases from J, leaving 16 bases between. The CDR3 runs 14 residues. Germline V gives CDR1 ENHRY, CDR2 SYGVKD. In DNA, the CDR3 is TGTGCCATCAGTGAACCTTCCCCGGAGTGGGGCTACACCTTC. Translation: CAISEPSPEWGYTF.

The chain has TRBV30 and TRBJ1-1; no clear D gene. The germline V gene encodes CDR1 GTSNPN and CDR2 SVGIG (reference sequence). Trimming removed 2 bases from V and 8 bases from J, with 12 bases in between. The length of the CDR3 is 12 residues. The DNA for the CDR3 is TGTGCCTGGAGTTGGACGGGAGGGGAAGCTTTCTTT. Its protein product is CAWSWTGGEAFF. Filled out from reference TRBV30 and TRBJ1-1, the complete variable domain reads SQTIHQWPATLVQPVGSPLSLECTVEGTSNPNLYWYRQAAGRGLQLLFYSVGIGQISSEVPQNLSASRPQDRQFILSSKKLLLSDSGFYLCAWSWTGGEAFFGQGTRLTVV.

V is TRBV4-2 and J is TRBJ2-3, with 8 bases identical to TRBD2. Germline values: CDR1 LGHNA, CDR2 YNFKEQ. J was trimmed by 6 bases and V by 4 bases; bases with no gene match: 9. This CDR3 contains 15 residues. In DNA, the CDR3 is TGTGCCAGCAGCCCCTTTCTCGGGAGGGCCGATACGCAGTATTTT. Translating it yields CASSPFLGRADTQYF.

V gene TRBV11-2 combines with J gene TRBJ1-6, with D possibly being TRBD1 (5 bases). The CDR3 runs to 14 residues. Trimming took off 5 bases at V and 5 bases at J, with 10 bases between the two ends. Germline CDR1 is SGHAT and CDR2 is FQNNGV. The CDR3 DNA reads as TGTGCCAGCAGCCCGGAAGGGGATAATTCACCCCTCCACTTT. Protein product: CASSPEGDNSPLHF.

Remarks on this clone: Other DNA sequences in this specimen translate into the identical CDR3. The V and J genes are TRBV5-1 and TRBJ2-2; perhaps TRBD1 as D (5 bases). CDR1 and CDR2 from the germline V gene are SGHRS and YFSETQ. The CDR3 extends over 14 amino acids. V lost 3 bases and J lost 1, with 7 bases in between. CDR3: CASSSTGNTGELFF. As DNA, the CDR3 is TGCGCCAGCAGCTCTACAGGGAACACCGGGGAGCTGTTTTTT.

The rearrangement uses TRBV27 and TRBJ1-2; no clear D. CDR3 length equals 14 residues. Between the trimmed V and J ends, which lost 3 bases and 1 base, there was a span of 9 bases. From germline, CDR1 is MNHEY and CDR2 SMNVEV (reference sequence). The CDR3: CASSFSGDNYGYTF. The CDR3 coding sequence is TGTGCCAGCAGTTTCAGCGGGGATAACTATGGCTACACCTTC.

V usage is TRBV4-1 and J usage is TRBJ1-2; perhaps TRBD1 as D (5 bases). V was cut by 4 bases and J by 3 bases, with 9 bases left in between. The germline V gene encodes CDR1 MGHRA and CDR2 YSYEKL. The CDR3 covers 13 residues. The CDR3, as DNA: TGCGCCAGCAGCCCCGACAGAGACTATGGCTACACCTTC. Amino acids: CASSPDRDYGYTF.